This TCR beta chain was sequenced during a study of vaccination and CD4 T cells after COVID-19. For this clonotype: Its antigen is currently unknown.

Described time point: late sampling 161 to 241 days after vaccination in a few convalescent patients. The treatment is: 10-day PBMC culture with coronavirus spike peptide pools or control peptides (ViraFEST assay). At the Johns Hopkins FTIC core, DNA taken from cultured CD4+ T cells was sequenced by way of the Oncomine TCR Beta short-read assay. TCRdb re-called the PCR reads through MiXCR, storing one row per CDR3 protein. The sample lists about 24,000 distinct CDR3 sequences, around 42% seen once, with approximately 4% in the top ten. The germline V gene has CDR1 SGHAT and CDR2 FQDESV (reference sequence). V was shortened by 5 bases and J by 9 bases, with 13 bases between the two germline ends. This CDR3 is 12 amino acids long.

The origin of this receptor is a human donor who had recovered from COVID-19. This rearrangement joins TRBV11-1 to TRBJ1-1, with a tentative D call TRBD1 (6 bases). Sequencing used CD4+ T cells from blood, cultured in vitro, obtained about 7 months after SARS-CoV-2 vaccination. The CDR3 sequence: CASSQDRNKAFF. The DNA of the CDR3 is TGTGCCAGCAGCCAAGACAGGAACAAAGCTTTCTTT.